The 11 T cell receptor beta chains in this list originate from one sample, sequenced in a study of T cells in Graves' hyperthyroidism and ophthalmopathy. From RNA transcripts, TCR beta CDR3 regions were amplified. The TCR CDR3 first-round RT-PCR relied on the HTBI primer set. TCRdb reprocessed the multiplex PCR reads with MiXCR, giving one entry per CDR3 protein. The sample has over 120,000 distinct CDR3 sequences; about 20% are singletons. Sample: blood. These TCRs come from a woman in her forties or fifties with Graves' hyperthyroidism that later progressed to Graves' ophthalmopathy.

There are a few counts of this clonotype. V and J are TRBV7-2 and TRBJ2-7, with D possibly being TRBD2 (6 bases). CDR3 length equals 15 residues. Deletions cut 5 bases from V and 4 bases from J, with 18 bases between. The germline V gene has CDR1 SGHTA and CDR2 FQGNSA. CDR3 residues: CASSLSGGGPYEQYF. The CDR3 DNA sequence: TGTGCCAGCAGCCTGTCGGGCGGAGGGCCGTACGAGCAGTACTTC.

This clonotype was seen ten or more times. The chain links TRBV25-1 to TRBJ2-7; D is possibly TRBD1 (5 bases). Trimming pared 10 bases from V and 2 bases from J, leaving 12 bases between. Germline CDR1 reads MGHDK; CDR2 reads SYGVNS. This CDR3 has 12 residues. The CDR3 DNA sequence: TGTGCCACCGCGAGACAGACCTACGAGCAGTACTTC. It specifies CATARQTYEQYF.

This chain links TRBV2 with TRBJ2-1; D perhaps matches TRBD2 (6 bases). The CDR3 is 11 amino acids. The V gene lost 7 bases and the J gene lost 7 bases, with 8 bases spanning the gap. Germline V gives CDR1 SNHLY, CDR2 FYNNEI. The CDR3 sequence: CASTGRNEQFF. The CDR3 coding sequence is TGTGCCAGCACCGGGAGAAATGAGCAGTTCTTC.

V and J are TRBV28 and TRBJ1-1; 11 nucleotides match TRBD1. The CDR3 totals 17 residues. CDR1 is MDHEN and CDR2 is SYDVKM in the germline V gene. The junction had 11 bases not matched to a gene; V was cut back by 6 bases and J by 2 bases. The CDR3 protein is CASSHLGQGAANTEAFF. Written as DNA, the CDR3 is TGTGCCAGCAGCCACCTCGGACAGGGGGCGGCTAACACTGAAGCTTTCTTT.

This clonotype occurred many times. The rearrangement links TRBV7-8 to TRBJ2-5; D gene ambiguous. The ends were cut back, 5 bases at V and 5 bases at J, with 12 bases in the middle. Germline CDR1 is SGHVS and CDR2 is FQNEAQ. The length of the CDR3 is 13 residues. The DNA for the CDR3 is TGTGCCAGCAGCCCACCGGTTTTGGAGACCCAGTACTTC. Its translation is CASSPPVLETQYF.

The chain is built from TRBV6-6 and TRBJ2-3; TRBD1 matches 9 bases. CDR3 length: 16 amino acids. With 0 bases clipped from V and 2 bases from J, the junction kept 3 bases outside the gene matches. Germline V gives CDR1 MNHNY, CDR2 SVGAGI (reference sequence). Written as DNA, the CDR3 is TGTGCCAGCAGTTACTCCGGGACAGGGAACACAGATACGCAGTATTTT. It is translated as CASSYSGTGNTDTQYF.

This clonotype was picked up many times. The chain combines TRBV3-1 with TRBJ1-2, with D unresolved. Deletions cut 6 bases from V and 7 bases from J, with 9 bases between. Per the germline V gene, CDR1 is LGHDT and CDR2 is YNNKEL (reference sequence). This CDR3 has 11 residues. The CDR3 loop reads CASRDAGGYTF. The CDR3 bases are TGTGCCAGCAGGGACGCGGGTGGCTACACCTTC.

This clonotype was seen ten or more times. V gene TRBV3-1 combines with J gene TRBJ2-3; 9 bases agree with TRBD2. Germline CDR1 and CDR2: LGHDT and YNNKEL (reference sequence). V gave up 6 bases and J gave up 5 bases; unmatched junction bases: 9. The CDR3 consists of 15 residues. CDR3: CASSRLAGVGDTQYF. CDR3 DNA sequence: TGTGCCAGCAGTCGCTTAGCGGGAGTCGGAGATACGCAGTATTTT.

This clonotype was counted many times. The chain joins TRBV2 to TRBJ2-6, with 7 bases fitting TRBD2. Germline CDR1 SNHLY, CDR2 FYNNEI. The length of the CDR3 is 18 residues. V dropped 7 bases and J dropped 0; count of bases not matched to a gene: 12. The DNA for the CDR3 is TGTGCCAGCAAGGTGGGAGGGACGGGCCGCTCTGGGGCCAACGTCCTGACTTTC. Protein product: CASKVGGTGRSGANVLTF.

This clonotype was seen a few times. This sequence joins TRBV19 and TRBJ2-7; D is unclear. Germline V gene lookup returns CDR1 LNHDA and CDR2 SQIVND (reference sequence). Trimming took 9 bases from V and 3 from J, leaving 3 bases between them. This CDR3 is 9 amino acids long. Written as DNA, the CDR3 is TGTGCCAGACACTACGAGCAGTACTTC. This gives the protein CARHYEQYF. Complete variable domain (other parts from reference TRBV19 and TRBJ2-7): DGGITQSPKYLFRKEGQNVTLSCEQNLNHDAMYWYRQDPGQGLRLIYYSQIVNDFQKGDIAEGYSVSREKKESFPLTVTSAQKNPTAFYLCARHYEQYFGPGTRLTVT.

The chain recombines TRBV15 with TRBJ1-5; perhaps TRBD1 as D (6 bases). The CDR3 totals 13 residues. CDR1 is LNHNV and CDR2 is YYDKDF in the germline V gene (reference sequence). The V and J ends lost 0 bases and 7 bases respectively, with 7 bases between them. Written as DNA, the CDR3 is TGTGCCACCAGCAGAGATAGGGGGCAGCCCCAGCATTTT. Protein product: CATSRDRGQPQHF. The whole variable domain, remainder taken from reference TRBV15 and TRBJ1-5, is DAMVIQNPRYQVTQFGKPVTLSCSQTLNHNVMYWYQQKSSQAPKLLFHYYDKDFNNEADTPDNFQSRRPNTSFCFLDIRSPGLGDTAMYLCATSRDRGQPQHFGDGTRLSIL.